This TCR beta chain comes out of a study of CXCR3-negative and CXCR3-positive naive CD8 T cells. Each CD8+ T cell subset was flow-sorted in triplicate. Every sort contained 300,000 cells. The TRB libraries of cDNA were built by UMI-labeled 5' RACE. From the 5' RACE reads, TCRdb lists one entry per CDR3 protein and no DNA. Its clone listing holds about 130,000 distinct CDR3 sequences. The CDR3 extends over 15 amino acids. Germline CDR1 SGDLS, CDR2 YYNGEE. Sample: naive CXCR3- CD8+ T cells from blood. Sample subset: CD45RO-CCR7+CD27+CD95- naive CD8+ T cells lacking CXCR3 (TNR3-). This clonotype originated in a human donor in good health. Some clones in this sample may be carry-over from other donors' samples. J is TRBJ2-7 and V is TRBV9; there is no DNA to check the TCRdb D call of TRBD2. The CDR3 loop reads CASSVGTSGAYEQYF. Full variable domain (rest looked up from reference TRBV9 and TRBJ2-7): DSGVTQTPKHLITATGQRVTLRCSPRSGDLSVYWYQQSLDQGLQFLIQYYNGEERAKGNILERFSAQQFPDLHSELNLSSLELGDSALYFCASSVGTSGAYEQYFGPGTRLTVT.